This T cell receptor (beta chain) comes out of a study of cytomegalovirus exposure and HLA in healthy donors. The PCR made use of 60 Vbeta and 13 Jbeta primers. TCRdb's copy holds only in-frame clones and misses some; the assay was immunoSEQ multiplex PCR. The table lists fewer than 200,000 clones, about 12% of them singletons. The V end was cut by 5 bases, the J end by 2 bases, with 10 bases between. Germline CDR1 reads LNHDA; CDR2 reads SQIVND (reference sequence). The CDR3 is 14 residues long. Study observations and caveats: In all likelihood, a cluster of highly shared sequence variants was a sequencing artifact. A later analysis linked a missense DCLRE1C variant to TCR beta V- and J-gene trimming. TCR beta sequences numbering roughly 18,000 were associated with HLA alleles at 0.05 false discovery rate in a later analysis.

As for this clone: Its specificity is not known.

The receptor comes from a man aged 45-65 years in good health and CMV-seropositive. The sample taken for sequencing was PBMCs. V usage is TRBV19 and J usage is TRBJ1-5; possibly TRBD1 for D (5 bases). CDR3 bases: TGTGCCAGTAGTCCCTGGGGGGGCAATCAGCCCCAGCATTTT. It translates to CASSPWGGNQPQHF.